The rows below give T cell receptor beta chains drawn from one sample of a study of vaccination and CD4 T cells after COVID-19. TCRdb re-derived calls from the PCR reads in MiXCR, one entry per CDR3 protein. The table has more than 15,000 distinct CDR3 sequences, roughly 55% seen once. These receptors have no known antigen. The specimen was CD4+ T cells from blood, cultured in vitro. The receptors derive from a human donor who had recovered from COVID-19. The CDR3 runs from the conserved cysteine through the conserved F or W. A D gene is named only where the DNA matches it firmly. Clone size, where shown, is once, few, many, or a class for clones that have expanded.

V: TRBV28
J: TRBJ1-1
size: few
D: -
DNA: TGTGCCAGCAGTTTATTCCCCAACAGGGTAGCTTTCTTT
CDR3: CASSLFPNRVAFF

V: TRBV11-3
J: TRBJ2-2
size: few
D: -
DNA: TGTGCCAGCAGCAAAGGGACCACGGCCGGGGAGCTGTTTTTT
CDR3: CASSKGTTAGELFF

V: TRBV6-1
J: TRBJ1-1
size: few
D: -
DNA: TGTGCCATCATGACAGGGAACACTGAAGCTTTCTTT
CDR3: CAIMTGNTEAFF

V: TRBV6-1
J: TRBJ1-3
size: -
D: -
DNA: TGTGCCAGCAGAGCCCGCGGGAAACGATCTGGAAACACCATATATTTT
CDR3: CASRARGKRSGNTIYF

V: TRBV18
J: TRBJ1-2
size: -
D: -
DNA: TGTGCCAGCTCAAACGACCAGGACTATGGCTACACCTTC
CDR3: CASSNDQDYGYTF

V: TRBV19
J: TRBJ2-7
size: -
D: TRBD1
DNA: TGTGCCAGTATGGGACAGGGTCGTCTCGAGCAGTACTTC
CDR3: CASMGQGRLEQYF

V: TRBV7-3
J: TRBJ2-5
size: -
D: -
DNA: TGTGCCAGCAGCTTAAGGTCTGGGGGGGAGACCCAGTACTTC
CDR3: CASSLRSGGETQYF

V: TRBV6-1
J: TRBJ1-1
size: few
D: -
DNA: TGTGCCAGCAGTGAACAGGATGGCACTGAAGCTTTCTTT
CDR3: CASSEQDGTEAFF

V: TRBV12-3/TRBV12-4
J: TRBJ1-2
size: few
D: -
DNA: TGTGCCAGCAGCCAGCGCGCAGGCGGCTACACCTTC
CDR3: CASSQRAGGYTF

V: TRBV7-9
J: TRBJ2-7
size: -
D: -
DNA: TGTGCCAGCAGCCCCCCTACTACCTTAGCCCACGAGCAGTACTTC
CDR3: CASSPPTTLAHEQYF

V: TRBV19
J: TRBJ2-1
size: few
D: -
DNA: TGTGCCAGTAGTCAGTCTATAGCCTACAATGAGCAGTTCTTC
CDR3: CASSQSIAYNEQFF

V: TRBV18
J: TRBJ2-7
size: -
D: TRBD2
DNA: TGTGCCAGCTCACCACCGGCGGGAGGGGACGAGCAGTACTTC
CDR3: CASSPPAGGDEQYF

V: TRBV18
J: TRBJ1-6
size: once
D: -
DNA: TGTGCCAGCTCCCCCGGAATTGGGGATTCACCCCTCCACTTT
CDR3: CASSPGIGDSPLHF

V: TRBV6-1
J: TRBJ2-3
size: once
D: -
DNA: TGTGCCAGCACGGAAGACGCCGCAGATACGCAGTATTTT
CDR3: CASTEDAADTQYF

V: TRBV5-4
J: TRBJ1-2
size: -
D: -
DNA: TGTGCCAGCAGTCGGGAAGGGTCACGCGGGGGCTACACCTTC
CDR3: CASSREGSRGGYTF

V: TRBV9
J: TRBJ2-1
size: -
D: -
DNA: TGTGCCTCTAGCGTGAACTCCTACAATGAGCAGTTCTTC
CDR3: CASSVNSYNEQFF

V: TRBV20-1
J: TRBJ1-1
size: few
D: -
DNA: TGCAGTGCTAGTATAGATATGAACACTGAAGCTTTCTTT
CDR3: CSASIDMNTEAFF

V: TRBV7-8
J: TRBJ1-3
size: -
D: -
DNA: TGTGCCAGCAGCTTAGATGGTGCGGGAAACACCATATATTTT
CDR3: CASSLDGAGNTIYF

V: TRBV12-3/TRBV12-4
J: TRBJ1-2
size: once
D: TRBD1
DNA: TGTGCCAGCAGTTTAGCGGGACAGTCCTATGGCTACACCTTC
CDR3: CASSLAGQSYGYTF

V: TRBV9
J: TRBJ2-5
size: -
D: TRBD1
DNA: TGTGCCAGCAGCGCCCGCGGGGGACAGGGTAAAGAGACCCAGTACTTC
CDR3: CASSARGGQGKETQYF

V: TRBV20-1
J: TRBJ2-7
size: few
D: TRBD2
DNA: TGCAGTGCTAGTTGGGGAGGGCAAGTCCTCAACGAGCAGTACTTC
CDR3: CSASWGGQVLNEQYF

V: TRBV12-3/TRBV12-4
J: TRBJ1-1
size: -
D: -
DNA: TGTGCCAGCAGTTTCGTGAACACTGAAGCTTTCTTT
CDR3: CASSFVNTEAFF

V: TRBV7-9
J: TRBJ1-2
size: few
D: -
DNA: TGTGCCAGCAGCTTAGAACAGTTCTATGGCTACACCTTC
CDR3: CASSLEQFYGYTF

V: TRBV19
J: TRBJ2-6
size: -
D: -
DNA: TGTGCCAGTAGTATTAGGGCCGGGGCCAACGTCCTGACTTTC
CDR3: CASSIRAGANVLTF

V: TRBV5-1
J: TRBJ1-6
size: -
D: -
DNA: TGCGCCAGCAGCTTGTGGGGACCAGGGTCTGATAATTCACCCCTCCACTTT
CDR3: CASSLWGPGSDNSPLHF

V: TRBV11-1
J: TRBJ1-5
size: -
D: -
DNA: TGTGCCAGCAGCTTAGAGGACGATCAGCCCCAGCATTTT
CDR3: CASSLEDDQPQHF

V: TRBV19
J: TRBJ1-6
size: -
D: TRBD1
DNA: TGTGCCAGTAGAGGACAGGGTTGGAATTCACCCCTCCACTTT
CDR3: CASRGQGWNSPLHF

V: TRBV7-3
J: TRBJ2-2
size: few
D: TRBD2
DNA: TGTGCCAGCAGCCCCACCGGCGGGAGCAGCACCGGGGAGCTGTTTTTT
CDR3: CASSPTGGSSTGELFF

V: TRBV7-9
J: TRBJ2-1
size: once
D: -
DNA: TGTGCCAGCAGCTTAGGGGAGAGCTCCTACAATGAGCAGTTCTTC
CDR3: CASSLGESSYNEQFF

V: TRBV7-9
J: TRBJ2-3
size: few
D: TRBD2
DNA: TGTGCCAGCAGCTTAGTACTAGCGGGGGCGGCAGATACGCAGTATTTT
CDR3: CASSLVLAGAADTQYF

V: TRBV7-3
J: TRBJ2-2
size: few
D: -
DNA: TGTGCCAGCAGCGCCACAAACACCGGGGAGCTGTTTTTT
CDR3: CASSATNTGELFF

V: TRBV30
J: TRBJ1-1
size: few
D: -
DNA: TGTGCCTGGAGTTACCAGGGTAGAACTGAAGCTTTCTTT
CDR3: CAWSYQGRTEAFF

V: TRBV6-2/TRBV6-3
J: TRBJ2-7
size: -
D: -
DNA: TGTGCCAGCAGTAAGTCCCGAGGGCTCGGCCCAGGATCCTACGAGCAGTACTTC
CDR3: CASSKSRGLGPGSYEQYF

V: TRBV7-6
J: TRBJ2-5
size: -
D: -
DNA: TGTGCCAGCAAGGCGACAGCCCAAGAGACCCAGTACTTC
CDR3: CASKATAQETQYF

V: TRBV6-1
J: TRBJ2-1
size: -
D: -
DNA: TGTGCCAGCAGTGAAAGTTTCTCCGGGACGCAGTTCTTC
CDR3: CASSESFSGTQFF

V: TRBV19
J: TRBJ2-1
size: -
D: -
DNA: TGTGCCAGTAGCCCCAATAACCAGGGTTATGAGCAGTTCTTC
CDR3: CASSPNNQGYEQFF

V: TRBV11-2
J: TRBJ2-1
size: -
D: -
DNA: TGTGCCAGCAGCCCCCCCCCGGCAGTAAATGAGCAGTTCTTC
CDR3: CASSPPPAVNEQFF

V: TRBV5-1
J: TRBJ2-5
size: -
D: TRBD1
DNA: TGCGCCAGCAGTACGGGACAGCAGGAAGAGACCCAGTACTTC
CDR3: CASSTGQQEETQYF

V: TRBV19
J: TRBJ1-5
size: few
D: -
DNA: TGTGCCAGTAGGCGTTTAGGGTCGCGCGGACAGAATCAGCCCCAGCATTTT
CDR3: CASRRLGSRGQNQPQHF

V: TRBV7-9
J: TRBJ1-2
size: -
D: -
DNA: TGTGCCAGCAGCCACTCGCGACTCCCCCATGGCTACACCTTC
CDR3: CASSHSRLPHGYTF

V: TRBV6-1
J: TRBJ2-3
size: -
D: TRBD2
DNA: TGTGCCAGCAGCCTCGAGCGGGGGGGCACAGATACGCAGTATTTT
CDR3: CASSLERGGTDTQYF

V: TRBV7-2
J: TRBJ2-5
size: large
D: -
DNA: TGTGCCAGCAGCTCCTCCAGACAAGAGACCCAGTACTTC
CDR3: CASSSSRQETQYF

V: TRBV12-3/TRBV12-4
J: TRBJ2-4
size: few
D: -
DNA: TGTGCCAGCACGAGCTCCCTACCGCCAAACATTCAGTACTTC
CDR3: CASTSSLPPNIQYF

V: TRBV20-1
J: TRBJ1-1
size: -
D: -
DNA: TGCAGTGCGCCTAAAGGGGATAGGGTTTATACTGAAGCTTTCTTT
CDR3: CSAPKGDRVYTEAFF

V: TRBV20-1
J: TRBJ1-5
size: -
D: TRBD1
DNA: TGCAGTGCTAGCCCAGGACAGGCCCCGAATCAGCCCCAGCATTTT
CDR3: CSASPGQAPNQPQHF

V: TRBV27
J: TRBJ2-5
size: -
D: TRBD1
DNA: TGTGCCAGCAGAAGACAGGGGACGACGGAGACCCAGTACTTC
CDR3: CASRRQGTTETQYF

V: TRBV6-5
J: TRBJ2-4
size: -
D: -
DNA: TGTGCCAGCAGTTACGACAGACTAGCCAAAAACATTCAGTACTTC
CDR3: CASSYDRLAKNIQYF

V: TRBV5-1
J: TRBJ1-1
size: -
D: -
DNA: TGCGCCAGCATGGGAGGGGACACTGAAGCTTTCTTT
CDR3: CASMGGDTEAFF

V: TRBV12-3/TRBV12-4
J: TRBJ1-2
size: few
D: TRBD1
DNA: TGTGCCAGCAGTAATGGCAGGGGGCGTAACTATGGCTACACCTTC
CDR3: CASSNGRGRNYGYTF

V: TRBV28
J: TRBJ2-2
size: -
D: -
DNA: TGTGCCAGCATGGTAGAAACCGGGGAGCTGTTTTTT
CDR3: CASMVETGELFF

V: TRBV6-1
J: TRBJ1-1
size: -
D: -
DNA: TGTGCCAGCAGTGAGACCGCCGGGGGAACGGCTTTCTTT
CDR3: CASSETAGGTAFF

V: TRBV7-3
J: TRBJ2-1
size: -
D: TRBD2
DNA: TGTGCCAGCAGCCCCCAGCTAGCGGGGAAAAGCAATGAGCAGTTCTTC
CDR3: CASSPQLAGKSNEQFF